Below, 22 T cell receptor beta chains from the same sample are listed, as sequenced in a study of T-cell reconstitution after alpha-beta-depleted transplantation in children. As it was prepared, the TCRbeta library received unique molecular identifiers. From the PCR reads, TCRdb called clonotypes with MiXCR, one entry per CDR3 protein. Of 500,000 to 650,000 distinct CDR3 sequences in the sample, more than 9.5% were seen once. The source material was PBMCs, mostly from graft donor cells, sampled 180 days after TCRalphabeta/CD19-depleted stem cell transplant. All receptors come from a female patient aged 2-15 years who had a stem cell transplant for aplastic anemia, so the T cells may come from the graft donor.

The sample holds many counts of this clonotype. The rearrangement links TRBV28 to TRBJ2-1; TRBD2 matches 8 bases. The CDR3 sequence is 16 residues long. After removal of 6 bases from V and 9 bases from J, the junction contained 16 bases not matched to a gene. Germline V gives CDR1 MDHEN, CDR2 SYDVKM. The CDR3 region is CASSSTGTSIFGEQFF. CDR3 DNA: TGTGCCAGCAGCTCCACCGGGACTAGTATCTTTGGTGAGCAGTTCTTC.

The chain uses TRBV7-6 and TRBJ2-5; TRBD1 matches 10 bases. Germline loops: CDR1 SGHVS, CDR2 FNYEAQ. J lost 3 bases, V lost 1 base, and 8 bases had no gene match. This CDR3 has 17 amino acids. CDR3 in amino acids: CASSLEGGQGKKETQYF. The CDR3 DNA follows: TGTGCCAGCAGCTTAGAAGGGGGACAGGGGAAAAAAGAGACCCAGTACTTC.

This clonotype was detected only a few times. The chain links TRBV4-1 to TRBJ2-7, with 7 bases identical to TRBD1. The junction had 14 bases not matched to a gene; V was cut back by 0 bases and J by 6 bases. Germline V CDR1 and CDR2: MGHRA, YSYEKL. The length of the CDR3 is 17 residues. CDR3 region: CASSQDPQTRQGREQYF. CDR3 DNA sequence: TGCGCCAGCAGCCAAGATCCTCAGACCCGACAGGGACGCGAGCAGTACTTC.

This clonotype was counted many times. The chain combines TRBV5-1 with TRBJ2-7; D is possibly TRBD1 (5 bases). Germline CDR1 is SGHRS and CDR2 is YFSETQ. This CDR3 has 12 amino acids. V was clipped by 0 bases and J by 6 bases, with 7 bases between them. CDR3 sequence: CASSLEGVEQYF. The DNA for the CDR3 is TGCGCCAGCAGCTTGGAAGGGGTCGAGCAGTACTTC.

This clonotype was found a few times. The V and J genes are TRBV20-1 and TRBJ2-2, with 8 bases that match TRBD2. This CDR3 has 16 amino acids. The V segment lost 4 bases and the J segment 0 bases; nucleotides outside the gene matches: 7. Germline V gene data show CDR1 as DFQATT and CDR2 as SNEGSKA (reference sequence). The CDR3 region has the DNA TGCAGTGCTAAAGAATTTAGCGGGACGAACACCGGGGAGCTGTTTTTT. It encodes CSAKEFSGTNTGELFF.

This chain uses TRBV4-3 with TRBJ2-1; 12 nucleotides agree with TRBD2. The CDR3 loop spans 15 amino acids. Trimming removed 3 bases from V and 6 bases from J; junction bases left unmatched: 3. CDR1 is LGHNA, CDR2 YSLEER, per germline. The CDR3 DNA is TGCGCCAGCAGCCAGCTAGCGGGGGGGAGCAATGAGCAGTTCTTC. This sequence encodes CASSQLAGGSNEQFF.

This clonotype was picked up many times. The rearrangement links TRBV7-9 to TRBJ1-1; the match to TRBD1 covers 8 bases. The CDR3 has 15 residues. The V gene's germline CDR1 is SEHNR and CDR2 FQNEAQ (reference sequence). Trimming cost V 3 bases and J 6 bases; bases outside gene matches: 9. The CDR3, as DNA: TGTGCCAGCAGCTTCCTTATACAGGGGGGAGCTGAAGCTTTCTTT. This translates into CASSFLIQGGAEAFF.

This clonotype has a handful of counts. The chain joins TRBV7-2 to TRBJ1-1; D is uncertain. Germline lookup yields CDR1 SGHTA and CDR2 FQGNSA. This CDR3 has 14 amino acids. V was trimmed by 6 bases and J by 7 bases, leaving 18 bases between them. CDR3 DNA sequence: TGTGCCAGCAGTTTTCAAGTCCTTTTGGGTGAAGCTTTCTTT. Translation: CASSFQVLLGEAFF.

The CDR3 is CASSKKGPSATQYF. The CDR3 region has the DNA TGTGCCAGCAGCAAAAAAGGACCGTCAGCTACGCAGTATTTT. The chain recombines TRBV21-1 with TRBJ2-3. TRBV21-1 is a listed pseudogene. The CDR3 consists of 14 residues.

This clonotype was picked up a small number of times. The chain combines TRBV7-2 with TRBJ2-3; TRBD2 matches at 7 bases. The germline CDR1 and CDR2 sequences are SGHTA and FQGNSA. The V and J ends lost 0 bases and 2 bases, in that order; junction bases with no gene match: 5. This CDR3 has 16 amino acids. The CDR3 loop reads CASSLAMSGVTDTQYF. The CDR3, as DNA: TGTGCCAGCAGCTTAGCGATGAGCGGGGTCACAGATACGCAGTATTTT.

This chain connects TRBV28 to TRBJ2-7; D gene ambiguous. Germline CDR1 is MDHEN and CDR2 is SYDVKM. The CDR3 runs 15 residues. Trimming left V 5 bases short and J 6 bases short, with 20 bases between. CDR3 protein: CASSAPPSSRGEQYF. CDR3 nucleotides: TGTGCCAGCAGTGCCCCGCCATCCTCCCGTGGCGAGCAGTACTTC.

This rearrangement joins TRBV29-1 to TRBJ2-7; the match to TRBD1 covers 7 bases. Germline assignment: CDR1 SQVTM and CDR2 ANQGSEA. Trimming at V came to 3 bases and at J to 1 base, leaving 9 bases not matched to a gene. The CDR3 runs 15 residues. The CDR3 sequence: CSVDVLSGGSYEQYV. CDR3 bases: TGCAGCGTTGATGTCTTGTCAGGGGGTTCCTACGAGCAGTACGTC.

This clonotype has a handful of counts. The chain links TRBV7-9 to TRBJ1-2, with 7 bases fitting TRBD1. Trimming removed 3 bases from V and 5 bases from J; junction bases left unmatched: 6. Germline assignment: CDR1 SEHNR and CDR2 FQNEAQ (reference sequence). CDR3 size: 14 residues. CDR3 DNA: TGTGCCAGCAGCTTGGAGGGGGCCCCGTATGGCTACACCTTC. Translation gives CASSLEGAPYGYTF.

This chain connects TRBV20-1 to TRBJ1-1, with TRBD1 as a possible D gene (5 bases). The V end was cut by 0 bases, the J end by 5 bases, with 13 bases between. Germline V lookup: CDR1 DFQATT, CDR2 SNEGSKA (reference sequence). This CDR3 region has 14 residues. The CDR3, as DNA: TGCAGTGCTAGAGATGCAGGGACGCGGACTGAAGCTTTCTTT. The encoded protein is CSARDAGTRTEAFF.

There are many counts of this clonotype. V gene TRBV7-2 combines with J gene TRBJ2-5; D gene ambiguous. Deletions cut 5 bases from V and 7 bases from J, with 8 bases between. The CDR3 loop spans 11 amino acids. Per germline, CDR1 SGHTA and CDR2 FQGNSA. The CDR3 spells CASSPGWTQYF. In nucleotides, the CDR3 is TGTGCCAGCAGCCCCGGGTGGACCCAGTACTTC.

J is TRBJ2-1 and V is TRBV20-1; D tentatively reads TRBD1 or TRBD2 (5 bases each). This CDR3 contains 14 residues. V lost 2 bases and J lost 9, with 17 bases in between. The V gene's germline CDR1 is DFQATT and CDR2 SNEGSKA (reference sequence). The CDR3: CSARPPGPRVEQFF. The CDR3 DNA follows: TGCAGTGCTAGACCCCCGGGGCCTCGAGTTGAGCAGTTCTTC.

The table lists this clonotype with a few counts. The J gene is TRBJ2-1, the V gene TRBV28; TRBD2 matches at 7 bases. V lost 6 bases to trimming and J lost 3 bases; unmatched junction nucleotides: 5. CDR1 and CDR2 from the germline V gene are MDHEN and SYDVKM. The length of the CDR3 is 14 residues. The CDR3 sequence is CASSPSSGYNEQFF. The DNA for the CDR3 is TGTGCCAGCAGCCCCTCTAGCGGCTACAATGAGCAGTTCTTC.

This chain connects TRBV7-2 to TRBJ2-2, with 7 bases matching TRBD2. Germline V CDR1 and CDR2: SGHTA, FQGNSA. Germline trimming cut 5 bases from V and 5 bases from J; bases unmatched to any gene: 8. This CDR3 has 15 amino acids. This CDR3 reads CASSLTRERTGELFF. CDR3 sequence (DNA): TGTGCCAGCAGCCTCACGCGGGAGAGGACCGGGGAGCTGTTTTTT.

This clonotype showed up many times. The gene calls are TRBV10-3 and TRBJ2-1, with 9 bases matching TRBD1. This CDR3 has 16 amino acids. Germline-derived CDR1 and CDR2 are ENHRY and SYGVKD. V lost 3 bases and J lost 4; bases outside the gene matches: 7. The CDR3, as DNA: TGTGCCATCAGTGATATCCGACAGGGGGATTACAATGAGCAGTTCTTC. It is translated as CAISDIRQGDYNEQFF.

This clonotype was seen more than once but under ten times. The V gene is TRBV7-2, the J gene TRBJ2-2; D perhaps matches TRBD1 (5 bases). Germline CDR1 reads SGHTA; CDR2 reads FQGNSA. The CDR3 is made up of 17 amino acids. Trimming shortened V by 5 bases and J by 1 base, and 17 bases separated the two germline ends. This chain's CDR3 is CASSPPTAKKNTGELFF. The CDR3 nucleotides read TGTGCCAGCAGCCCGCCGACAGCAAAAAAGAACACCGGGGAGCTGTTTTTT.

A remark on this clonotype: One end of the junction fails to match germline, which may point to a read error. The J gene is TRBJ1-3, the V gene TRBV7-3, with D tentatively TRBD1 (6 bases). Germline-derived CDR1 and CDR2 are SGHTA and FQGTGA. The CDR3 has 13 residues. CDR3 nucleotides: TGTGCCAGCAGCCCCTCCAGGGGAAACACCATACATTTT. Protein sequence: CASSPSRGNTIHF.

This clonotype occurred a few times. J is TRBJ2-7 and V is TRBV28, with 12 bases that match TRBD2. The CDR3 runs 18 residues. Germline CDR1 and CDR2: MDHEN and SYDVKM. Germline trimming cut 2 bases from V and 4 bases from J; bases unmatched to any gene: 12. CDR3 amino acids: CASSLTLAGGPFEYEQYF. CDR3 bases: TGTGCCAGCAGTTTAACCCTAGCGGGAGGGCCGTTTGAGTACGAGCAGTACTTC.